The 23 T cell receptor beta chains in this list originate from one sample, sequenced in a study of follicular helper T cells after annual influenza vaccination. The data were produced by immunoSEQ multiplex PCR, yet TCRdb's version contains in-frame clones alone and is incomplete. The sample comprises 7,000 or so clones, approximately 79% of which are singletons, and around 0.55% rests with the top ten. Time point denoted: 2015-2016 season, 7 days after influenza vaccination. The specimen was CXCR5- memory CD4+ T cells sorted from blood, collected 7 days after influenza vaccination. The receptors stem from an adult who received the influenza vaccine.

This clone was recorded a few times. CDR3 region: CASSLGTSAGANVLTF. The CDR3 nucleotides are TGTGCCAGCAGCTTAGGGACCTCTGCTGGGGCCAACGTCCTGACTTTC. V and J are TRBV11-3 and TRBJ2-6, with D uncertain. The V end was cut by 1 base, the J end by 2 bases, with 9 bases between. Germline V lookup: CDR1 SGHNT, CDR2 YENEEA. This CDR3 has 16 amino acids.

The rearrangement joins TRBV7-6 to TRBJ1-5; D gene ambiguous. Trimming took off 5 bases at V and 4 bases at J, with 9 bases between the two ends. CDR1 and CDR2 from the germline V gene are SGHVS and FNYEAQ. The CDR3 length is 13 residues. CDR3 in DNA: TGTGCCAGCAGCCTTGGGGATAATCAGCCCCAGCATTTT. This sequence encodes CASSLGDNQPQHF.

V and J are TRBV7-6 and TRBJ2-1, with TRBD1 matching over 8 bases. Trimming removed 5 bases from V and 7 bases from J; junction bases left unmatched: 10. The CDR3 is 15 residues long. The germline CDR1 and CDR2 sequences are SGHVS and FNYEAQ. Here the CDR3 DNA reads TGTGCCAGCAGCACGTGGACAGGGAAGGGGAATGAGCAGTTCTTC. Protein: CASSTWTGKGNEQFF.

The J gene is TRBJ1-2, the V gene TRBV18; D gene unclear. The CDR3 contains 14 residues. Germline loops: CDR1 KGHSH, CDR2 LQKENI. V lost 2 bases and J 0 bases, leaving 7 bases between the germline ends. CDR3 amino acids: CASSPGEANYGYTF. The CDR3, as DNA: TGTGCCAGCTCACCAGGGGAGGCTAACTATGGCTACACCTTC.

CDR3 nucleotide sequence: TGTGCCAGCAGCAGGGGTGATCATGAAAAACTGTTTTTT. It codes for CASSRGDHEKLFF. V usage is TRBV28 and J usage is TRBJ1-4, with D perhaps matching TRBD1 (6 bases). Deletions cut 6 bases from V and 6 bases from J, with 11 bases between. From germline, CDR1 is MDHEN and CDR2 SYDVKM. The CDR3 sequence is 13 residues long.

The V call is TRBV7-8, the J call TRBJ1-3; TRBD1 is a possible D gene (5 bases). CDR1 SGHVS and CDR2 FQNEAQ come from the germline V gene. Trimming shortened V by 0 bases and J by 4 bases, and 7 bases separated the two germline ends. The CDR3 covers 14 residues. The CDR3 bases are TGTGCCAGCAGCTTAGCCAGGGTCGGAAACACCATATATTTT. It specifies CASSLARVGNTIYF.

This CDR3 reads CASSLGGSGNTIYF. For the CDR3, the DNA is TGTGCCAGCAGCTTAGGGGGCTCTGGAAACACCATATATTTT. This rearrangement joins TRBV5-8 to TRBJ1-3; a possible D gene is TRBD1 (6 bases). This CDR3 is built from 14 residues. Trimming shortened V by 2 bases and J by 0 bases, and 6 bases separated the two germline ends. CDR1 is SGHTS, CDR2 YDEGEE, per germline.

The genes are TRBV10-2 and TRBJ1-1; no reliable D call. Germline V CDR1 and CDR2: WSHSY, SAAADI. The germline V and J ends were trimmed by 2 bases and 1 base, with 11 bases remaining between them. CDR3 length: 15 amino acids. CDR3 region: CASSEAVSRNTEAFF. CDR3 nucleotide sequence: TGCGCCAGCAGTGAGGCAGTCAGTAGGAACACTGAAGCTTTCTTT.

The chain couples TRBV19 to TRBJ2-5, with 13 bases lining up with TRBD2. The germline gives CDR1 LNHDA, CDR2 SQIVND (reference sequence). This CDR3 spans 16 amino acids. The V segment lost 1 base and the J segment 9 bases; nucleotides outside the gene matches: 8. The CDR3 bases are TGTGCCAGTAGTATAGCGGGACTAGCGGGACCCGGGGCCCAGTACTTC. Its translation: CASSIAGLAGPGAQYF.

This chain links TRBV5-1 with TRBJ1-2; D gene ambiguous. V dropped 0 bases and J dropped 2 bases, with 11 bases sitting between them. Germline values: CDR1 SGHRS, CDR2 YFSETQ. The CDR3 has 15 residues. The CDR3 DNA reads TGCGCCAGCAGCTTGGGGCCCGAGGGCAACTATGGCTACACCTTC. Amino acid sequence: CASSLGPEGNYGYTF. Full variable domain (missing parts from reference TRBV5-1 and TRBJ1-2): KAGVTQTPRYLIKTRGQQVTLSCSPISGHRSVSWYQQTPGQGLQFLFEYFSETQRNKGNFPGRFSGRQFSNSRSEMNVSTLELGDSALYLCASSLGPEGNYGYTFGSGTRLTVV.

This sequence joins TRBV5-1 and TRBJ2-6; 8 nucleotides align to TRBD1. The CDR3 runs to 18 residues. CDR1 is SGHRS, CDR2 YFSETQ, per germline. V shed 7 bases and J 0 bases; nucleotides not matched to a gene: 12. In DNA, the CDR3 is TGCGCCAGCTCAATAACAGGGGGATTATCCTCTGGGGCCAACGTCCTGACTTTC. This encodes CASSITGGLSSGANVLTF.

The V call is TRBV25-1, the J call TRBJ1-4, with D uncertain. Trimming left V 5 bases short and J 5 bases short, with 15 bases between. The CDR3 is 15 residues long. Germline loops: CDR1 MGHDK, CDR2 SYGVNS. This CDR3 is CASSITLPGNEKLFF. CDR3 nucleotide sequence: TGTGCCAGCAGTATCACTTTGCCCGGAAATGAAAAACTGTTTTTT.

The chain couples TRBV4-2 to TRBJ1-2, with TRBD1 matching over 12 bases. The junction had 4 bases not matched to a gene; V was cut back by 2 bases and J by 3 bases. Looked up from germline, CDR1 is LGHNA and CDR2 is YNFKEQ. There are 16 residues in the CDR3. The DNA for the CDR3 is TGTGCCAGCAGCCAATACGGGACAGGGGGCGACTATGGCTACACCTTC. Translating gives CASSQYGTGGDYGYTF.

This rearrangement joins TRBV11-3 to TRBJ1-3, with 8 bases aligning to TRBD1. The junction had 12 bases not matched to a gene; V was cut back by 5 bases and J by 0 bases. Looked up from germline, CDR1 is SGHNT and CDR2 is YENEEA. The CDR3 is 18 residues long. The CDR3 nucleotides read TGTGCCAGCAGCCCGACCCTGGGACAGGTGAACTCTGGAAACACCATATATTTT. Translated: CASSPTLGQVNSGNTIYF.

V and J are TRBV7-2 and TRBJ2-7, with 7 bases that match TRBD1. This CDR3 spans 14 amino acids. After removal of 2 bases from V and 3 bases from J, the junction contained 4 bases not matched to a gene. CDR1 and CDR2 (germline): SGHTA, FQGNSA. The CDR3 reads CASSLQPGGYEQYF. CDR3 bases: TGTGCCAGCAGCTTACAACCAGGGGGCTACGAGCAGTACTTC.

The rearrangement joins TRBV7-9 to TRBJ2-5, with 10 bases that match TRBD2. The CDR3 extends over 14 amino acids. Losses at the gene ends were 5 bases for V and 5 bases for J; bases not matched to a gene: 5. Germline values: CDR1 SEHNR, CDR2 FQNEAQ (reference sequence). In DNA, the CDR3 is TGTGCCAGCAGCCCCAGCGGGGGGGGTGAGACCCAGTACTTC. This gives the protein CASSPSGGGETQYF. The whole variable domain, remainder taken from reference TRBV7-9 and TRBJ2-5, is DTGVSQNPRHKITKRGQNVTFRCDPISEHNRLYWYRQTLGQGPEFLTYFQNEAQLEKSRLLSDRFSAERPKGSFSTLEIQRTEQGDSAMYLCASSPSGGGETQYFGPGTRLLVL.

The gene calls are TRBV7-6 and TRBJ2-3, with D uncertain. V gave up 5 bases and J gave up 4 bases, with 25 bases separating them. This CDR3 has 18 amino acids. CDR1 SGHVS and CDR2 FNYEAQ come from the germline V gene. The chain's CDR3 is CASSLFPRSNRYSDTQYF. The CDR3 DNA reads as TGTGCCAGCAGCCTCTTCCCCCGTAGCAACCGGTATTCAGATACGCAGTATTTT.

The V gene is TRBV18, the J gene TRBJ1-1, with D possibly TRBD1 on 6 matching bases. Looked up from germline, CDR1 is KGHSH and CDR2 is LQKENI. The V gene lost 5 bases and the J gene lost 1 base, with 8 bases spanning the gap. This CDR3 has 13 amino acids. The CDR3 is CASSLTGNTEAFF. The DNA of the CDR3 is TGTGCCAGCTCATTGACAGGGAACACTGAAGCTTTCTTT.

CDR3 residues: CASSATGYEQFF. CDR3 nucleotide sequence: TGTGCCAGCAGTGCAACAGGATATGAGCAGTTCTTC. The chain recombines TRBV2 with TRBJ2-1, with a weak D call TRBD1 (5 bases). Between the trimmed V and J ends, which lost 4 bases and 8 bases, there was a span of 9 bases. The length of the CDR3 is 12 residues. Germline V gives CDR1 SNHLY, CDR2 FYNNEI.

The chain joins TRBV6-1 to TRBJ2-1; D ambiguous. The germline CDR1 and CDR2 sequences are MNHNS and SASEGT. Deletions cut 6 bases from V and 0 bases from J, with 15 bases between. The CDR3 sequence is 16 residues long. CDR3 sequence (DNA): TGTGCCAGCAGCGAAAAGGCGTGGAGCTCCTACAATGAGCAGTTCTTC. Its protein is CASSEKAWSSYNEQFF.

This clone was found a few times. The chain has TRBV27 and TRBJ1-2; D uncertain. The V gene's germline CDR1 is MNHEY and CDR2 SMNVEV (reference sequence). The CDR3 is made up of 13 amino acids. V dropped 3 bases and J dropped 2 bases, with 7 bases sitting between them. This chain's CDR3 is CASSFTGNYGYTF. CDR3 coding DNA: TGTGCCAGCAGTTTTACCGGAAACTATGGCTACACCTTC.

This chain links TRBV6-6 with TRBJ2-2; D is uncertain. CDR1 is MNHNY and CDR2 is SVGAGI in the germline V gene (reference sequence). Trimming removed 2 bases at V and 1 base at J, with 5 bases between. The CDR3 has 14 residues. CDR3 sequence (DNA): TGTGCCAGCAGTTACGGGAAGAACACCGGGGAGCTGTTTTTT. It yields the protein CASSYGKNTGELFF.

This clone showed up just once. The chain links TRBV11-2 to TRBJ2-5; TRBD2 aligns across 8 bases. This CDR3 comprises 16 residues. In germline, CDR1 is SGHAT, CDR2 FQNNGV. The trim removed 6 bases at V and 1 base at J, leaving 10 bases unmatched. The CDR3 DNA reads TGTGCCAGCAGAATGGCCGGGACTAGACGCCAAGAGACCCAGTACTTC. Protein product: CASRMAGTRRQETQYF.